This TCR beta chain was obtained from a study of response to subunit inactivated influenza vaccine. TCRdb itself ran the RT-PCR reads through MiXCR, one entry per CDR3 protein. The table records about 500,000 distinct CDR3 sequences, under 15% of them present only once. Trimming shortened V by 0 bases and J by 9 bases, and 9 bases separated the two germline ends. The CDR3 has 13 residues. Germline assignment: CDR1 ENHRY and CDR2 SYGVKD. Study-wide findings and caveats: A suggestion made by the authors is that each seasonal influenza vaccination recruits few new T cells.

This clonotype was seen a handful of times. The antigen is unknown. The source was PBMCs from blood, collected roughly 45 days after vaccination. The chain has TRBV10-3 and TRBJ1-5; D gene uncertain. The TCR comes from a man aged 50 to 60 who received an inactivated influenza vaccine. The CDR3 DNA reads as TGTGCCATCAGTGAGTCGTCGACGGGGCCCCAGCATTTT. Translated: CAISESSTGPQHF.